These 27 T cell receptor beta chains were all obtained from the same sample, sequenced in a study of shared clonotypes between healthy human individuals. Sequenced by immunoSEQ multiplex PCR; TCRdb stores in-frame clones only, minus some. The data show 650,000 to 800,000 clones, with about 90% seen just once and 20% to 25% held by the top ten. As defined, naive CD8 cells were CD45RO-negative and positively selected for CCR7, with terminally differentiated effector memory CD45RA+ cells excluded. The sequenced material came from naive CD8+ T cells sorted from blood. Source of these receptors: a man aged 25-45 years in good health.

This chain connects TRBV15 to TRBJ2-5; 8 positions match TRBD1. The length of the CDR3 is 14 residues. Per the germline V gene, CDR1 is LNHNV and CDR2 is YYDKDF (reference sequence). V lost 3 bases to trimming and J lost 4 bases; unmatched junction nucleotides: 4. CDR3 in DNA: TGTGCCACCAGCAGGACAGGGGAAGGAGAGACCCAGTACTTC. Its translation: CATSRTGEGETQYF.

The chain is built from TRBV7-6 and TRBJ1-1; TRBD1 is a possible D gene (5 bases). The CDR3 covers 13 residues. Trimming cost V 5 bases and J 3 bases, with 10 bases left between them. Germline-derived CDR1 and CDR2 are SGHVS and FNYEAQ. The DNA of the CDR3 is TGTGCCAGCAGCACAGGAAGAGACACTGAAGCTTTCTTT. It specifies CASSTGRDTEAFF.

This clone came up once. The sample contains more than one DNA sequence encoding this CDR3. The chain recombines TRBV6-5 with TRBJ2-1; perhaps D is TRBD1 or TRBD2 (5 bases each). Germline V gene sequence: CDR1 MNHEY, CDR2 SVGAGI. V lost 8 bases to trimming and J lost 3 bases, with 11 bases between them. CDR3 length: 13 residues. The CDR3 nucleotides read TGTGCCAGCGGGACGAGACGCTACAATGAGCAGTTCTTC. This encodes CASGTRRYNEQFF.

CDR3 amino acids: CASSLPRTGSYNEQFF. In nucleotides, the CDR3 is TGTGCCAGCAGTCTACCCCGGACAGGTTCCTACAATGAGCAGTTCTTC. The gene calls are TRBV27 and TRBJ2-1, with 7 bases aligning to TRBD1. The CDR3 length is 16 residues. J gave up 1 base and V 5 bases, and 8 bases lay outside the gene matches. Germline values: CDR1 MNHEY, CDR2 SMNVEV (reference sequence).

This clone showed up just a few times. The CDR3 coding sequence is TGTGCCAGCAGCTTTGGACAGGGGATGAACACTGAAGCTTTCTTT. Its protein is CASSFGQGMNTEAFF. V is TRBV7-9 and J is TRBJ1-1, with TRBD1 matching 9 bases. There are 15 residues in the CDR3. The V and J ends lost 3 bases and 0 bases, in that order; junction bases with no gene match: 2. The germline gives CDR1 SEHNR, CDR2 FQNEAQ (reference sequence).

The chain links TRBV27 to TRBJ2-3; maybe TRBD2 (5 bases). This CDR3 region has 14 residues. V was pared by 2 bases and J by 4 bases, with 10 bases between. From germline, CDR1 is MNHEY and CDR2 SMNVEV (reference sequence). In DNA form, the CDR3 reads TGTGCCAGCAGTTTAAACGACTATGCAGATACGCAGTATTTT. Its protein product is CASSLNDYADTQYF.

The rearrangement joins TRBV5-1 to TRBJ2-7, with D possibly TRBD1 on 6 matching bases. Trimming removed 0 bases from V and 0 bases from J, with 10 bases in between. This CDR3 comprises 15 residues. Germline lookup yields CDR1 SGHRS and CDR2 YFSETQ. The CDR3 DNA reads as TGCGCCAGCAGCTTGGTGACAGGCCTCTCCTACGAGCAGTACTTC. Its protein is CASSLVTGLSYEQYF.

Note on this clone: A much larger clone is a single base away; this may be a read error. V gene TRBV7-6 combines with J gene TRBJ2-7; tentatively, D is TRBD1 or TRBD2 (5 bases each). V lost 4 bases and J lost 5, with 9 bases in between. CDR3 size: 12 residues. Germline V gene sequence: CDR1 SGHVS, CDR2 FNYEAQ. The CDR3 DNA follows: TGTGCCAGCAGCTATTTGGGGGACGAGCAGTACTTC. It translates to CASSYLGDEQYF.

This clone was picked up one time. The V gene is TRBV7-9, the J gene TRBJ1-2; D remains unclear. V lost 5 bases and J 8 bases, leaving 18 bases between the germline ends. Germline-derived CDR1 and CDR2 are SEHNR and FQNEAQ (reference sequence). This CDR3 contains 14 residues. CDR3 nucleotide sequence: TGTGCCAGCAGCCCAGTCAGTTTAGTCTTCGGCTACACCTTC. It is translated as CASSPVSLVFGYTF.

The V gene is TRBV15, the J gene TRBJ2-1; no clear D gene. The CDR3 runs to 13 residues. Looked up from germline, CDR1 is LNHNV and CDR2 is YYDKDF (reference sequence). Trimming stripped 5 bases from V and 6 bases from J, with 11 bases between. In nucleotides, the CDR3 is TGTGCCACCAGCTCCCGACCAGTCAATGAGCAGTTCTTC. This translates into CATSSRPVNEQFF.

This chain uses TRBV5-5 with TRBJ1-2, with TRBD1 as a possible D gene (6 bases). The V end was cut by 0 bases, the J end by 4 bases, with 10 bases between. The germline V gene encodes CDR1 SGHKS and CDR2 YYEKEE (reference sequence). The length of the CDR3 is 14 residues. CDR3 sequence reads: CASSLESGAYGYTF. CDR3 nucleotide sequence: TGTGCCAGCAGCTTGGAGTCGGGGGCCTATGGCTACACCTTC. Full variable domain (outside the CDR3, taken from reference TRBV5-5 and TRBJ1-2): DAGVTQSPTHLIKTRGQQVTLRCSPISGHKSVSWYQQVLGQGPQFIFQYYEKEERGRGNFPDRFSARQFPNYSSELNVNALLLGDSALYLCASSLESGAYGYTFGSGTRLTVV.

The rearrangement links TRBV5-8 to TRBJ1-5, with a possible D match to TRBD1 (5 bases). The CDR3 loop spans 15 amino acids. Germline V gene sequence: CDR1 SGHTS, CDR2 YDEGEE. V was pared by 4 bases and J by 4 bases, with 15 bases between. The chain's CDR3 is CASSNPGRGNQPQHF. CDR3 nucleotides: TGTGCCAGCAGCAATCCGGGACGGGGAAATCAGCCCCAGCATTTT.

The V and J genes are TRBV5-8 and TRBJ1-4; TRBD1 is a possible D gene (6 bases). Germline V CDR1 and CDR2: SGHTS, YDEGEE. The CDR3 is 15 amino acids. Trimming took off 4 bases at V and 7 bases at J, with 17 bases between the two ends. The DNA of the CDR3 is TGTGCCAGCAGCGGCTTAATGGACAGACGTGAAAAACTGTTTTTT. Protein product: CASSGLMDRREKLFF.

This chain joins TRBV4-3 and TRBJ2-6; D might be TRBD2 (6 bases). Germline V gene sequence: CDR1 LGHNA, CDR2 YSLEER. Trimming took off 0 bases at V and 4 bases at J, with 10 bases between the two ends. The CDR3 loop spans 16 amino acids. For the CDR3, the DNA is TGCGCCAGCAGCCAAGATGGGGACTCCGGGGCCAACGTCCTGACTTTC. This codes for CASSQDGDSGANVLTF.

The chain couples TRBV7-2 to TRBJ2-3, with D hard to call. The CDR3 spans 15 residues. V dropped 5 bases and J dropped 3 bases, with 15 bases sitting between them. Germline V gives CDR1 SGHTA, CDR2 FQGNSA. In DNA, the CDR3 is TGTGCCAGCAGCCCGCAAGTGGGTAGAACAGATACGCAGTATTTT. This translates into CASSPQVGRTDTQYF.

A single count supports this clone. The chain couples TRBV29-1 to TRBJ2-1; maybe TRBD2 (6 bases). V gave up 0 bases and J gave up 2 bases, with 14 bases separating them. The germline gives CDR1 SQVTM, CDR2 ANQGSEA. This CDR3 is 16 amino acids long. CDR3 sequence reads: CSVEDRAGRTYNEQFF. Here the CDR3 DNA reads TGCAGCGTTGAAGATCGGGCGGGACGAACCTACAATGAGCAGTTCTTC.

The gene calls are TRBV9 and TRBJ2-7, with 9 bases identical to TRBD1. From germline, CDR1 is SGDLS and CDR2 YYNGEE. Unmatched junction bases numbered 7, after V lost 4 bases and J lost 2 bases. The CDR3 has 15 residues. The CDR3 DNA follows: TGTGCCAGCAGCCTAGAGGGACAGGGAGCCTACGAGCAGTACTTC. Translated: CASSLEGQGAYEQYF. The variable domain in full, completed from reference TRBV9 and TRBJ2-7, reads DSGVTQTPKHLITATGQRVTLRCSPRSGDLSVYWYQQSLDQGLQFLIQYYNGEERAKGNILERFSAQQFPDLHSELNLSSLELGDSALYFCASSLEGQGAYEQYFGPGTRLTVT.

This clone showed up just once. The rearrangement joins TRBV29-1 to TRBJ2-1, with TRBD2 as a possible D gene (6 bases). Germline-derived CDR1 and CDR2 are SQVTM and ANQGSEA. This CDR3 region has 14 residues. Trimming stripped 5 bases from V and 7 bases from J, with 18 bases between. Here the CDR3 DNA reads TGCAGCGTTATCCTTACTAGCTTAGGGAATGAGCAGTTCTTC. It encodes CSVILTSLGNEQFF.

This chain joins TRBV29-1 and TRBJ2-1, with TRBD2 matching 7 bases. The CDR3 spans 14 residues. J gave up 0 bases and V 4 bases, and 3 bases lay outside the gene matches. CDR1 and CDR2 from the germline V gene are SQVTM and ANQGSEA. The CDR3 sequence is CSVVGGSSYNEQFF. In nucleotides, the CDR3 is TGCAGCGTTGTGGGGGGGAGCTCCTACAATGAGCAGTTCTTC.

This rearrangement joins TRBV28 to TRBJ1-2, with 10 bases that match TRBD1. V lost 5 bases and J lost 6; bases outside the gene matches: 9. CDR1 and CDR2 from the germline V gene are MDHEN and SYDVKM. The length of the CDR3 is 15 residues. CDR3 region: CASSTWTGGSDGYTF. The CDR3 coding sequence is TGTGCCAGCAGTACCTGGACAGGGGGATCGGATGGCTACACCTTC.

The V gene is TRBV2, the J gene TRBJ2-7, with unresolved D. CDR1 and CDR2 from the germline V gene are SNHLY and FYNNEI. V dropped 3 bases and J dropped 2 bases, with 11 bases sitting between them. This CDR3 is 14 amino acids long. This chain's CDR3 is CASSDFATTYEQYF. The DNA for the CDR3 is TGTGCCAGCAGTGATTTTGCCACAACCTACGAGCAGTACTTC.

The chain is built from TRBV7-9 and TRBJ2-1; tentatively, D is TRBD2 (5 bases). Per the germline V gene, CDR1 is SEHNR and CDR2 is FQNEAQ (reference sequence). Trimming cost V 1 base and J 5 bases, with 9 bases left between them. The CDR3 is made up of 14 amino acids. The CDR3 spells CASSLVASNNEQFF. The CDR3 bases are TGTGCCAGCAGCTTAGTTGCTAGCAACAATGAGCAGTTCTTC.

V gene TRBV4-1 combines with J gene TRBJ2-1; 10 positions agree with TRBD2. Trimming at V came to 4 bases and at J to 8 bases, leaving 20 bases not matched to a gene. The germline V gene has CDR1 MGHRA and CDR2 YSYEKL. The length of the CDR3 is 19 residues. The CDR3 protein is CASSPEAGGGTYQDDEQFF. The CDR3, as DNA: TGCGCCAGCAGCCCCGAAGCGGGGGGGGGAACTTACCAAGATGATGAGCAGTTCTTC.

J is TRBJ2-1 and V is TRBV19, with D perhaps assigned TRBD1 or TRBD2 (5 bases each). V was trimmed by 9 bases and J by 7 bases, leaving 13 bases between them. CDR3 length: 12 amino acids. Germline V gene lookup returns CDR1 LNHDA and CDR2 SQIVND (reference sequence). The CDR3 spells CASGAPRNEQFF. CDR3 sequence (DNA): TGTGCCAGCGGGGCCCCGCGAAATGAGCAGTTCTTC.

The V and J genes are TRBV27 and TRBJ2-7; 11 bases align to TRBD2. The V segment lost 5 bases and the J segment 1 base; nucleotides outside the gene matches: 13. CDR3 length equals 18 residues. Germline values: CDR1 MNHEY, CDR2 SMNVEV (reference sequence). CDR3 region: CASSPRGPSGRYSYEQYF. CDR3 nucleotide sequence: TGTGCCAGCAGTCCGAGGGGGCCTAGCGGGAGGTATTCCTACGAGCAGTACTTC.

This clone has only one observation. The rearrangement joins TRBV27 to TRBJ2-1; D uncertain. Trimming left V 6 bases short and J 4 bases short, with 10 bases between. In germline, CDR1 is MNHEY, CDR2 SMNVEV (reference sequence). This CDR3 region has 13 residues. CDR3: CASSQTLYNEQFF. Written as DNA, the CDR3 is TGTGCCAGCAGCCAAACACTATACAATGAGCAGTTCTTC.

The V and J genes are TRBV7-9 and TRBJ2-7; a weak D match, TRBD2 (6 bases). The V end lost 4 bases, the J end lost 2 bases, and 15 bases lay between the germline ends. This CDR3 comprises 15 residues. Germline assignment: CDR1 SEHNR and CDR2 FQNEAQ (reference sequence). CDR3 in DNA: TGTGCCAGCAGCTCCCCCACGGCGGGGCCCTACGAGCAGTACTTC. It yields the protein CASSSPTAGPYEQYF.